Listed below are T cell receptor beta chains from one sample, sequenced in a study of T cells in Graves' hyperthyroidism and ophthalmopathy. TCRdb ran MiXCR on the multiplex PCR reads and lists one entry per CDR3 protein. Of about 600,000 distinct CDR3 sequences listed, approximately 15% are singletons. Sample: blood. Receptors originate from a woman aged 40 to 55 with Graves' ophthalmopathy. CDR3s include the opening cysteine and the closing phenylalanine or tryptophan. A D gene is named only where the DNA matches it firmly. Size values are once, few and many counts, or a class for expanded clones, and some rows have none.

>TRBV3-1|NA|TRBJ2-5|few
CASSQKSRNGETQYF
TGTGCCAGCAGCCAAAAAAGCAGGAACGGGGAGACCCAGTACTTC
>TRBV5-1|NA|TRBJ1-1|NA
CASSPRKGSEAFF
TGTGCCAGCAGCCCGCGGAAAGGCTCTGAAGCTTTCTTT
>TRBV30|TRBD1|TRBJ1-3|few
CAWMRQGKAIYF
TGTGCCTGGATGAGACAGGGGAAGGCCATATATTTT
>TRBV10-1|NA|TRBJ2-7|many
CASSEGDYEQYF
TGCGCCAGCAGTGAGGGGGACTACGAGCAGTACTTC
>TRBV24-1|NA|TRBJ2-3|NA
CATSDFRTPGADTQYF
TGTGCCACCAGTGATTTTAGGACCCCGGGGGCAGATACGCAGTATTTT
>TRBV2|NA|TRBJ2-5|many
CASRSRGSQETQYF
TGTGCCAGCAGAAGCCGGGGGAGCCAAGAGACCCAGTACTTC
>TRBV5-1|TRBD2|TRBJ2-1|many
CASSLMAGAQNEQFF
TGCGCCAGCAGCTTGATGGCGGGAGCGCAGAATGAGCAGTTCTTC
>TRBV6-9|NA|TRBJ2-2|NA
CASSYPFPGELFF
TGTGCCAGCAGTTACCCCTTTCCCGGGGAGCTGTTTTTT
>TRBV27|NA|TRBJ1-4|NA
CASSLFGGLGEKLFF
TGTGCCAGCAGTTTATTCGGCGGGTTGGGCGAAAAACTGTTTTTT
>TRBV7-2|NA|TRBJ1-4|NA
CASSLSQTNEKLFF
TGTGCCAGCAGCTTATCACAGACTAATGAAAAACTGTTTTTT
>TRBV2|NA|TRBJ2-7|many
CASSGSVSYEQYF
TGTGCCAGCAGTGGGAGCGTTTCCTACGAGCAGTACTTC
>TRBV7-8|NA|TRBJ2-1|NA
CASSLPASNEQFF
TGTGCCAGCAGCTTACCAGCCTCCAATGAGCAGTTCTTC
>TRBV24-1|TRBD1|TRBJ2-1|NA
CATSDPTGGIKNEQFF
TGTGCCACCAGTGATCCGACAGGGGGAATAAAGAATGAGCAGTTCTTC
>TRBV5-1|TRBD1|TRBJ2-1|NA
CASSWGQGFRNEQFF
TGCGCCAGCAGCTGGGGACAGGGGTTTAGGAATGAGCAGTTCTTC
>TRBV7-8|TRBD1|TRBJ2-5|many
CASTAGTGGALQTQYF
TGTGCCAGCACGGCCGGGACAGGGGGCGCCTTGCAGACCCAGTACTTC
>TRBV5-1|NA|TRBJ2-5|many
CASSLVGAQETQYF
TGTGCCAGCAGCTTAGTGGGGGCGCAGGAGACCCAGTACTTC
>TRBV6-1|NA|TRBJ2-1|many
CASSDPLTGHNEQFF
TGTGCCAGCAGTGACCCCCTTACCGGACACAATGAGCAGTTCTTC
>TRBV19|TRBD1|TRBJ1-3|few
CASSPETGQRRGNTIYF
TGTGCCAGTAGTCCAGAAACGGGACAGAGGAGAGGAAACACCATATATTTT
>TRBV3-1|TRBD2|TRBJ2-7|many
CASNGLAVDYEQYF
TGTGCCAGCAACGGCCTAGCGGTCGACTACGAGCAGTACTTC
>TRBV15|TRBD2|TRBJ2-1|few
CATSSPGTNPFF
TGTGCCACCAGCAGCCCCGGGACTAATCCGTTCTTC
>TRBV11-2|TRBD2|TRBJ2-1|NA
CASSSPGLAVLNSYNEQFF
TGTGCCAGCAGCTCGCCGGGACTAGCGGTCCTAAACTCCTACAATGAGCAGTTCTTC
>TRBV20-1|TRBD1|TRBJ2-5|NA
CSAWTGGAETQYF
TGCAGTGCTTGGACAGGGGGCGCGGAGACCCAGTACTTC
>TRBV6-1|TRBD2|TRBJ2-1|NA
CASSGGLAGRDEQFF
TGTGCCAGCAGCGGGGGACTAGCGGGCCGAGATGAGCAGTTCTTC
>TRBV5-1|TRBD1|TRBJ2-1|NA
CASGGTGFTGEQFF
TGCGCCAGCGGGGGGACAGGGTTTACCGGTGAGCAGTTCTTC
>TRBV7-6|NA|TRBJ2-2|few
CASSFARDLNTGELFF
TGTGCCAGCAGCTTCGCCCGGGACTTGAACACCGGGGAGCTGTTTTTT
>TRBV20-1|NA|TRBJ2-1|many
CSARELLDYNEQFF
TGCAGTGCTAGAGAACTTCTAGACTACAATGAGCAGTTCTTC
>TRBV28|NA|TRBJ1-5|once
CASSLMVGLRQPQHF
TGTGCCAGCAGTTTAATGGTAGGCCTCCGTCAGCCCCAGCATTTT
>TRBV7-2|TRBD2|TRBJ2-1|many
CASSPPRGVSSYNEQFF
TGTGCCAGCAGCCCCCCGCGGGGGGTCAGCTCCTACAATGAGCAGTTCTTC
>TRBV14|NA|TRBJ2-1|few
CASSRSTGFNEQFF
TGTGCCAGCAGCCGATCTACAGGGTTCAATGAGCAGTTCTTC
>TRBV27|NA|TRBJ2-5|once
CASSLGTHETQYF
TGTGCCAGCAGCTTAGGGACCCATGAGACCCAGTACTTC